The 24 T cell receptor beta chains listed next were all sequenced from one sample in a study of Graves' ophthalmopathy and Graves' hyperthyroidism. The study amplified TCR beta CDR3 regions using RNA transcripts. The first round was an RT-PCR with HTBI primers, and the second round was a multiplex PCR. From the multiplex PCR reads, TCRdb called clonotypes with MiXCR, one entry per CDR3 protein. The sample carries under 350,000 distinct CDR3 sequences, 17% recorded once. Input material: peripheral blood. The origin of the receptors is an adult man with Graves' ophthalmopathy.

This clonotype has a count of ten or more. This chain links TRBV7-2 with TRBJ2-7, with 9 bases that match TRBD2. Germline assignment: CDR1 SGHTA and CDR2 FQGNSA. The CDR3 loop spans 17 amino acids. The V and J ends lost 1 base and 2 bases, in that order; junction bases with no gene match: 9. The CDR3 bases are TGTGCCAGCAGCTTAGTGGTGGCTAGCGGGGATCCCTACGAGCAGTACTTC. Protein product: CASSLVVASGDPYEQYF.

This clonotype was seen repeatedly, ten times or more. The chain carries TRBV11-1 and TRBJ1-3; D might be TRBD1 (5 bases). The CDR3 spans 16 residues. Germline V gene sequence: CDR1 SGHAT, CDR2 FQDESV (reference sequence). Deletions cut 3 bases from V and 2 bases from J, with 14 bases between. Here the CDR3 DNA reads TGTGCCAGCAGCTTCCGTCCTGGGGGGACTGGAAACACCATATATTTT. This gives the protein CASSFRPGGTGNTIYF.

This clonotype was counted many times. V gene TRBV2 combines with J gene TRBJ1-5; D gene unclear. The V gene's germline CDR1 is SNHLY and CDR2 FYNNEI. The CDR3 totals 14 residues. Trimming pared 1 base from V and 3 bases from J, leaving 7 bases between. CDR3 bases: TGTGCCAGCAGTGAAGAGCAGCTCAATCAGCCCCAGCATTTT. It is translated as CASSEEQLNQPQHF.

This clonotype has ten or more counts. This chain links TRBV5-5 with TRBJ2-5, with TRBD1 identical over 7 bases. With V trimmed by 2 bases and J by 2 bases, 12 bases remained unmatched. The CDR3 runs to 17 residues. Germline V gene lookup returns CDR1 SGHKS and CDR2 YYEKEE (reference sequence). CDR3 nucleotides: TGTGCCAGCAGCTTCGGGACAGCTATCTTTTCTCAAGAGACCCAGTACTTC. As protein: CASSFGTAIFSQETQYF.

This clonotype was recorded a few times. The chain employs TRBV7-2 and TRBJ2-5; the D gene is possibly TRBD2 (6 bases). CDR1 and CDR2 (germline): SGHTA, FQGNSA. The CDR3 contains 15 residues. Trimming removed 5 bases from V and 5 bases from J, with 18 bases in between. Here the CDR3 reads CASSRTGVDWETQYF. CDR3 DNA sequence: TGTGCCAGCAGCCGAACGGGAGTGGACTGGGAGACCCAGTACTTC.

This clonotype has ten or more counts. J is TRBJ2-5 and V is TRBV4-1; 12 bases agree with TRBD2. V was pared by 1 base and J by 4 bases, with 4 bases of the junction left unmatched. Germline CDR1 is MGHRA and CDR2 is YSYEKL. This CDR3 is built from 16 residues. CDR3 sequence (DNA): TGCGCCAGCAGCCAAGCGTCACTAGCGGGAGGAGAGACCCAGTACTTC. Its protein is CASSQASLAGGETQYF.

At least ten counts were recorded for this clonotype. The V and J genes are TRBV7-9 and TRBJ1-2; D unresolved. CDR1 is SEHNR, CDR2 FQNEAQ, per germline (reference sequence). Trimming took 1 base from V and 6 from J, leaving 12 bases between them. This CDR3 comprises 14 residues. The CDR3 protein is CASSLGGTPHGYTF. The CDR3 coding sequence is TGTGCCAGCAGCTTAGGGGGAACCCCACATGGCTACACCTTC. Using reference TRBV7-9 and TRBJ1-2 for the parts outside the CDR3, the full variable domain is DTGVSQNPRHKITKRGQNVTFRCDPISEHNRLYWYRQTLGQGPEFLTYFQNEAQLEKSRLLSDRFSAERPKGSFSTLEIQRTEQGDSAMYLCASSLGGTPHGYTFGSGTRLTVV.

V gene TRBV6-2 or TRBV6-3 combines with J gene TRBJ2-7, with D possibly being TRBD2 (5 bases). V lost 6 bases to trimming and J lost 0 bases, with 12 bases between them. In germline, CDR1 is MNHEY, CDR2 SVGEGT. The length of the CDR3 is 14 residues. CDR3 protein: CASRRPGYSYEQYF. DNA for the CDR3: TGTGCCAGCAGGAGGCCGGGATACTCCTACGAGCAGTACTTC.

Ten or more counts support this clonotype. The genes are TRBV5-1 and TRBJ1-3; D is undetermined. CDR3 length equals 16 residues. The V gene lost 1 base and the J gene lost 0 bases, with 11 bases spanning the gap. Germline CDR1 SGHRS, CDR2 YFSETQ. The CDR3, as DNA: TGCGCCAGCAGCTTGAGCGACGGAGGCTCTGGAAACACCATATATTTT. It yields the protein CASSLSDGGSGNTIYF.

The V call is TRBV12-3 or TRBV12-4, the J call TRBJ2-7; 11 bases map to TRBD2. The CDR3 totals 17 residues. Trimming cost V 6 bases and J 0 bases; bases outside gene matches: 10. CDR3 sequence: CASSSGLAGGYSYEQYF. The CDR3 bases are TGTGCCAGCAGCTCGGGGCTAGCGGGGGGATACTCCTACGAGCAGTACTTC.

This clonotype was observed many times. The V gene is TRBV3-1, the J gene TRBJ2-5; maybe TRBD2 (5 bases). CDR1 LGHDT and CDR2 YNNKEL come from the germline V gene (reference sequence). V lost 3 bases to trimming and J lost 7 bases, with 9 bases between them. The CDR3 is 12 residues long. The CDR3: CASSQAGGTQYF. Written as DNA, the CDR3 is TGTGCCAGCAGCCAGGCAGGAGGGACCCAGTACTTC.

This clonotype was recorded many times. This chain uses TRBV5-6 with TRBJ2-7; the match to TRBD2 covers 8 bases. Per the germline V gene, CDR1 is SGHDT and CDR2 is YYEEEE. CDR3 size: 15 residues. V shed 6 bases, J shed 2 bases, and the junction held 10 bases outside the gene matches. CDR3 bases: TGTGCCAGCACCAAAACCGGGGGGGCGGCCTACGAGCAGTACTTC. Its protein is CASTKTGGAAYEQYF.

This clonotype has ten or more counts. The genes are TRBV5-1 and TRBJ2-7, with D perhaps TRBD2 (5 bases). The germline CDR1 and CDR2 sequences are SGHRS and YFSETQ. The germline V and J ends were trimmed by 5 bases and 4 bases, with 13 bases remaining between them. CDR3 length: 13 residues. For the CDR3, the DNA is TGCGCCAGCAGTTTGAATTCGGGGTACGAGCAGTACTTC. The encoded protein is CASSLNSGYEQYF.

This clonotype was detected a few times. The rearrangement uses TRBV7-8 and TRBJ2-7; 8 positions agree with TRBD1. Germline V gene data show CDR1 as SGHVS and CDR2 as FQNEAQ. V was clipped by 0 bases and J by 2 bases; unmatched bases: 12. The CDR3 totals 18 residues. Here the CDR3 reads CASSLATGYRGVPYEQYF. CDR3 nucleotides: TGTGCCAGCAGCTTAGCAACAGGTTACAGGGGGGTCCCCTACGAGCAGTACTTC. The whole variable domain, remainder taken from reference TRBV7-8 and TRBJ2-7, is GAGVSQSPRYKVAKRGQDVALRCDPISGHVSLFWYQQALGQGPEFLTYFQNEAQLDKSGLPSDRFFAERPEGSVSTLKIQRTQQEDSAVYLCASSLATGYRGVPYEQYFGPGTRLTVT.

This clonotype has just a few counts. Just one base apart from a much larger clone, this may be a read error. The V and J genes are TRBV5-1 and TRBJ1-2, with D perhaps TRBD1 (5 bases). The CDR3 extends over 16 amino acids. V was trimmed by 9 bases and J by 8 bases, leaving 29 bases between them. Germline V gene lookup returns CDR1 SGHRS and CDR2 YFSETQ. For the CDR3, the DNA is TGCGCCAACAGGCCCGGGACGGACAACCCCAAAACCGGCTACACCTTC. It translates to CANRPGTDNPKTGYTF.

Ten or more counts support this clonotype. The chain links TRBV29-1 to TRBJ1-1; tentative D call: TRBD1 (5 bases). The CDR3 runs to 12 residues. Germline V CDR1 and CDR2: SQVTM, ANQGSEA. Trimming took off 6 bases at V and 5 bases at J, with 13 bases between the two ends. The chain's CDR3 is CSVHGGRTEAFF. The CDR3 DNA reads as TGCAGCGTCCACGGGGGTCGGACTGAAGCTTTCTTT.

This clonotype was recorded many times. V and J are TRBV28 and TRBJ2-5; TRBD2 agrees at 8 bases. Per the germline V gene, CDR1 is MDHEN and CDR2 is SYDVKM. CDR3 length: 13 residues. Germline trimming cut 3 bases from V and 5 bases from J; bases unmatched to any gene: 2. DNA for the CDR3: TGTGCCAGCAGTTTCGGGGGGGTTGAGACCCAGTACTTC. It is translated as CASSFGGVETQYF.

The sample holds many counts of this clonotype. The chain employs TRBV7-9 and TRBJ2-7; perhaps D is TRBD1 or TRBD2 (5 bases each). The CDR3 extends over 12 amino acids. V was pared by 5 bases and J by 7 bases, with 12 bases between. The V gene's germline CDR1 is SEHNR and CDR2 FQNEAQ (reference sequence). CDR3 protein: CASSGDRWEQYF. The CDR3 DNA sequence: TGTGCCAGCAGCGGGGACCGTTGGGAGCAGTACTTC. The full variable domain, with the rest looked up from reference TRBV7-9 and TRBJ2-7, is DTGVSQNPRHKITKRGQNVTFRCDPISEHNRLYWYRQTLGQGPEFLTYFQNEAQLEKSRLLSDRFSAERPKGSFSTLEIQRTEQGDSAMYLCASSGDRWEQYFGPGTRLTVT.

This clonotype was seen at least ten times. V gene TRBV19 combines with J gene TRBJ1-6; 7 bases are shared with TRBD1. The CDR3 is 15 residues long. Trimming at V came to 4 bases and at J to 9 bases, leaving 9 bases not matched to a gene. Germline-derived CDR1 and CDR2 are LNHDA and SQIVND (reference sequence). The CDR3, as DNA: TGTGCCAGTAGTAGAACCGGGACAGACTCTTCACCCCTCCACTTT. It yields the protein CASSRTGTDSSPLHF. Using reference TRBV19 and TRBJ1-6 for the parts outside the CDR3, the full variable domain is DGGITQSPKYLFRKEGQNVTLSCEQNLNHDAMYWYRQDPGQGLRLIYYSQIVNDFQKGDIAEGYSVSREKKESFPLTVTSAQKNPTAFYLCASSRTGTDSSPLHFGNGTRLTVT.

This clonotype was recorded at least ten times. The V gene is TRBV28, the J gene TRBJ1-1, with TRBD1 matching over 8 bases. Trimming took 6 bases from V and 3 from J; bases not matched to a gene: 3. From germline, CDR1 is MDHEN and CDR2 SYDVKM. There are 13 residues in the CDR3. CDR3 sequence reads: CASRPGQDTEAFF. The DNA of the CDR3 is TGTGCCAGCAGACCGGGACAGGACACTGAAGCTTTCTTT.

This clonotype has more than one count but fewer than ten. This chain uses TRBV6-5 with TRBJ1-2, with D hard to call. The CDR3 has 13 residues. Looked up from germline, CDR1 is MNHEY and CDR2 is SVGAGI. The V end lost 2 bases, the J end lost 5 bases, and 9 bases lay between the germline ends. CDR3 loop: CASSYKGKYGYTF. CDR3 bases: TGTGCCAGCAGTTACAAGGGAAAATATGGCTACACCTTC.

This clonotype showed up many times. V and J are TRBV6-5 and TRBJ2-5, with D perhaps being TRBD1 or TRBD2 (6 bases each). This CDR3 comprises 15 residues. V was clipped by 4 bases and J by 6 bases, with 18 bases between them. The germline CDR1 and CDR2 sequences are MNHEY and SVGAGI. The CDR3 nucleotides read TGTGCCAGCAGTTTGGGCGATACAGGGAGGAAGACCCAGTACTTC. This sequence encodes CASSLGDTGRKTQYF.

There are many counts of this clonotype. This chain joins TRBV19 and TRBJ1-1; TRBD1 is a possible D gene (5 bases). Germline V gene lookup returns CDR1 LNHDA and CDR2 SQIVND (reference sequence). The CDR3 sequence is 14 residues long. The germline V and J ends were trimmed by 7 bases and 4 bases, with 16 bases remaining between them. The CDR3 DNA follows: TGTGCCAGTACCATGCAACGGGGCGGCACTGAAGCTTTCTTT. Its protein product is CASTMQRGGTEAFF.

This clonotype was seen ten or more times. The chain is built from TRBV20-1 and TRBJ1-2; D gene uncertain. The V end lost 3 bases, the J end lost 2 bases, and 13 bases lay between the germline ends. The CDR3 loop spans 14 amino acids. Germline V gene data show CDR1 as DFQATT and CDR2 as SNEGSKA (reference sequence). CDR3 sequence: CSASRPGANYGYTF. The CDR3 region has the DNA TGCAGTGCTAGCCGACCCGGTGCAAACTATGGCTACACCTTC.